This T cell receptor (beta chain) was captured in a study of T cell repertoires in cytomegalovirus infection. For the study at large: Both a matching HLA type and CMV infection were indicated by public TCR beta signatures.

Each CDR3 protein gets one entry after TCRdb re-called the reads with MiXCR. The sample has 65,000 to 90,000 distinct CDR3 sequences, 4% seen once; the top ten hold around a fifth. CDR1 is SGHAT and CDR2 is FQNNGV in the germline V gene. J was trimmed by 5 bases and V by 6 bases; bases with no gene match: 5. The CDR3 is 13 residues long. The study's findings and limits: Carriers of CMV and the relevant HLA type were discriminated by public TCR beta frequency. Clonotype analysis showed dominance of the ex vivo response by HLA-C-restricted CMV-specific TCR beta clonotypes.

In its sample, this clonotype was seen many times. Its target is unknown. The receptor comes from a human donor in good health (CMV status not recorded). Some clones in this sample may be carry-over from other donors' samples. This chain joins TRBV11-2 and TRBJ2-3; 7 bases align to TRBD2. Sequenced input: PBMCs. CDR3 sequence (DNA): TGTGCCAGCAGGGGGAGGGGAGAAGATACGCAGTATTTT. It specifies CASRGRGEDTQYF.